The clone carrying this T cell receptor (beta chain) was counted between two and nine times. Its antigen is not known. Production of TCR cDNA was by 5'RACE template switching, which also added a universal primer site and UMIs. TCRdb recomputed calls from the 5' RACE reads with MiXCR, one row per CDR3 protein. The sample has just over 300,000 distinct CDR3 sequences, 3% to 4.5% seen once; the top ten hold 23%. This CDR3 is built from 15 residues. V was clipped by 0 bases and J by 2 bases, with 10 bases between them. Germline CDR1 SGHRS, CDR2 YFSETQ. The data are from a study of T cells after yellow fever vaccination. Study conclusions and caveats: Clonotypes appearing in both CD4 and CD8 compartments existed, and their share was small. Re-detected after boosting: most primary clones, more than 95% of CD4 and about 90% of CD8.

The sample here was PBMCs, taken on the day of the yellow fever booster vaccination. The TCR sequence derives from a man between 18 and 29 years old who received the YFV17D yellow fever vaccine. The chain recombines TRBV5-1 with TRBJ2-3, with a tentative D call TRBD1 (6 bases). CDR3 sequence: CASSLGGQATDTQYF. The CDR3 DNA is TGCGCCAGCAGCTTGGGGGGGCAAGCCACAGATACGCAGTATTTT.